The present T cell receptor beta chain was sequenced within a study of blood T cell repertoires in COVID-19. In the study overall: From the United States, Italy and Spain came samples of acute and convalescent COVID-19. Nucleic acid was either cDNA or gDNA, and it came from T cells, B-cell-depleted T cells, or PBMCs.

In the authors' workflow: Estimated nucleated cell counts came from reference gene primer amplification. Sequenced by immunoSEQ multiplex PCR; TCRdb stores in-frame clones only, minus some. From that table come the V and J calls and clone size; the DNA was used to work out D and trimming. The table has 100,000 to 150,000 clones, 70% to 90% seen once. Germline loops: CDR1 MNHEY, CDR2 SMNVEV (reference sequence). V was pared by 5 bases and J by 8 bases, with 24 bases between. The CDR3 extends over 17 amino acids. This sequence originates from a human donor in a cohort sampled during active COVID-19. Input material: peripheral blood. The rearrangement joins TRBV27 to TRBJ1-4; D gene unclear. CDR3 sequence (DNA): TGTGCCAGCAGTCCACGTCTGGGTCCCTGGATGAGGGAAAAACTGTTTTTT. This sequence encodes CASSPRLGPWMREKLFF.